The entry below describes one TCR beta chain. Compared with germline, one end of the junction differs, possibly owing to a read error. The entry originates in a study of T cell repertoires in cytomegalovirus infection. Study-level information: Public signatures in TCR beta pointed to CMV infection and matching HLA type.

TCRdb used MiXCR to reprocess the reads, holding one entry per CDR3 protein. The sample carries roughly 760,000 distinct CDR3 sequences, 35% recorded once. CDR1 is LNHDA and CDR2 is SQIVND in the germline V gene (reference sequence). The CDR3 is 14 residues long. The receptor was derived from a human donor in good health (CMV status not recorded). Some clones in this sample may be carry-over from other donors' samples. The sample was PBMCs. V usage is TRBV19 and J usage is TRBJ1-5, with D unclear. The CDR3 spells CVSSSLPPLFPQHF. The CDR3 nucleotides read TGTGTCAGTAGTTCACTTCCCCCACTTTTTCCCCAGCATTTT.